This TCR beta chain was recorded in a study of cytomegalovirus exposure and HLA in healthy donors. Study-wide findings and caveats: Most subjects had HLA-A and HLA-B alleles reportedly predicted accurately by TCR beta sequences. A further, later analysis showed that HLA-associated TCR beta chains (compared with equally common others) were more clonally expanded.

PCR employed 60 Vbeta and 13 Jbeta primers. Generated by immunoSEQ multiplex PCR, the TCRdb table keeps only in-frame clones and is missing some. The clone table shows 40,000 to 50,000 clones, with the ten largest holding roughly 0.99%. In the case of this clone: Its target is not known.

The sequenced sample was PBMCs. The clonotype was recovered from a woman between 40 and 50 years old in good health and CMV-seronegative.

The CDR3 coding sequence is TGTGCCAGCAGTGAAGGAGTGTACACCGGGGAGCTGTTTTTT. Residues: CASSEGVYTGELFF. The rearrangement joins TRBV6-1 to TRBJ2-2; the D is unclear. Per the germline V gene, CDR1 is MNHNS and CDR2 is SASEGT. This CDR3 is built from 14 residues. Deletions cut 1 base from V and 3 bases from J, with 6 bases between.